Below are 18 T cell receptor beta chains sequenced from a single sample in a study of CD8 T cells in ankylosing spondylitis. Study-level points and caveats: Apparently characteristic of ankylosing spondylitis blood was a TCR beta motif (roughly 8 highly homologous variants).

These receptors have no identified antigens. TCRdb analysed the 5' RACE reads with MiXCR anew, one entry per CDR3 protein. The table includes about 750,000 distinct CDR3 sequences, under 20% detected once. Sequencing input: blood, either unsorted or a sorted T cell fraction (not recorded which). These TCRs come from a male donor with ankylosing spondylitis.

This clonotype was detected only a few times. The gene calls are TRBV10-3 and TRBJ2-1; D ambiguous. Trimming left V 3 bases short and J 8 bases short, with 11 bases between. The germline V gene encodes CDR1 ENHRY and CDR2 SYGVKD. The CDR3 is 13 residues long. DNA of the CDR3: TGTGCCATCAGTGAAGGCTTGCCAGATGAGCAGTTCTTC. This encodes CAISEGLPDEQFF.

The chain links TRBV11-2 to TRBJ2-1; tentative D call: TRBD2 (6 bases). This CDR3 region has 16 residues. Germline V gene sequence: CDR1 SGHAT, CDR2 FQNNGV. V was shortened by 1 base and J by 5 bases, with 15 bases between the two germline ends. In nucleotides, the CDR3 is TGTGCCAGCAGCTTAGGCGTGGCGGGGCAAAACAATGAGCAGTTCTTC. It specifies CASSLGVAGQNNEQFF.

The chain joins TRBV4-1 to TRBJ1-1; the D is unclear. V was trimmed by 4 bases and J by 0 bases, leaving 9 bases between them. This CDR3 has 14 residues. Germline V gene lookup returns CDR1 MGHRA and CDR2 YSYEKL. As DNA, the CDR3 is TGCGCCAGCAGCCGCCCGGATCTGAACACTGAAGCTTTCTTT. It is translated as CASSRPDLNTEAFF.

This clonotype was observed many times. The gene calls are TRBV12-3 or TRBV12-4 and TRBJ1-1; D is uncertain. With 6 bases removed from V and 5 bases from J, the gap between germline ends came to 13 bases. The CDR3 loop spans 13 amino acids. This CDR3 reads CASSRTAGTEAFF. CDR3 coding DNA: TGTGCCAGCAGCCGGACGGCGGGGACTGAAGCTTTCTTT.

This clonotype was observed a single time. The chain employs TRBV9 and TRBJ2-1, with D possibly being TRBD2 (6 bases). V was cut by 3 bases and J by 4 bases, with 11 bases left in between. CDR1 SGDLS and CDR2 YYNGEE come from the germline V gene. The CDR3 is made up of 14 amino acids. CDR3 nucleotides: TGTGCCAGCAGCGCCGGGACTCTGTACAATGAGCAGTTCTTC. It codes for CASSAGTLYNEQFF.

The V gene is TRBV29-1, the J gene TRBJ1-1; TRBD1 matches 7 bases. The germline V gene encodes CDR1 SQVTM and CDR2 ANQGSEA. Germline trimming cut 5 bases from V and 8 bases from J; bases unmatched to any gene: 8. The CDR3 covers 12 residues. The CDR3 DNA follows: TGCAGCGTTCGGACAGGCCTCGGGGAAGCTTTCTTT. Translating it yields CSVRTGLGEAFF.

This clonotype was counted between two and nine times. The gene calls are TRBV6-5 and TRBJ2-3; D is undetermined. V shed 0 bases and J shed 3 bases, with 7 bases lying between them. Germline loops: CDR1 MNHEY, CDR2 SVGAGI. CDR3 length: 14 amino acids. Here the CDR3 reads CASSYSGQTDTQYF. The CDR3 nucleotides are TGTGCCAGCAGTTACTCGGGTCAGACAGATACGCAGTATTTT.

This chain links TRBV28 with TRBJ2-7; D might be TRBD2 (6 bases). The CDR3 runs 14 residues. V dropped 0 bases and J dropped 0 bases, with 6 bases sitting between them. Germline CDR1 and CDR2: MDHEN and SYDVKM. CDR3 amino acids: CASSLWRDSYEQYF. The CDR3 DNA is TGTGCCAGCAGTTTATGGCGGGACTCCTACGAGCAGTACTTC.

In this sample, this clonotype turned up a few times. The gene calls are TRBV4-3 and TRBJ2-7, with a possible D match to TRBD1 (6 bases). This CDR3 region has 15 residues. The germline gives CDR1 LGHNA, CDR2 YSLEER. The V end was cut by 1 base, the J end by 2 bases, with 12 bases between. Here the CDR3 DNA reads TGCGCCAGCAGCCAAGGACAGGATGCAACCTACGAGCAGTACTTC. Its protein is CASSQGQDATYEQYF.

V gene TRBV24-1 combines with J gene TRBJ2-5; 8 bases fit TRBD2. Trimming at V came to 3 bases and at J to 1 base, leaving 12 bases not matched to a gene. Per the germline V gene, CDR1 is KGHDR and CDR2 is SFDVKD. CDR3 length: 18 amino acids. The DNA for the CDR3 is TGTGCCACCAGTGATCCCTCGGGGGGGTCGACGAGCCAAGAGACCCAGTACTTC. As protein: CATSDPSGGSTSQETQYF.

V gene TRBV4-3 combines with J gene TRBJ2-3, with TRBD2 identical over 10 bases. The length of the CDR3 is 17 residues. Germline CDR1 LGHNA, CDR2 YSLEER. J lost 4 bases, V lost 0 bases, and 7 bases had no gene match. The chain's CDR3 is CASSQDRSGRPSDTQYF. The CDR3 DNA is TGCGCCAGCAGCCAAGATCGTAGCGGGAGGCCCTCAGATACGCAGTATTTT.

This clonotype was recorded a few times. The chain employs TRBV4-1 and TRBJ1-2, with D perhaps TRBD1 (5 bases). CDR3 size: 16 residues. Between the trimmed V and J ends, which lost 0 bases and 6 bases, there was a span of 17 bases. Germline V gene sequence: CDR1 MGHRA, CDR2 YSYEKL. In DNA, the CDR3 is TGCGCCAGCAGCCAAGAGCGTAGTCCGATAGGGGATGGCTACACCTTC. Protein sequence: CASSQERSPIGDGYTF.

The gene calls are TRBV29-1 and TRBJ2-6; D is uncertain. Trimming cost V 6 bases and J 0 bases, with 12 bases left between them. Germline V gives CDR1 SQVTM, CDR2 ANQGSEA. This CDR3 is built from 15 residues. The CDR3 reads CSVSDPSSGANVLTF. DNA of the CDR3: TGCAGCGTCTCGGACCCCAGCTCTGGGGCCAACGTCCTGACTTTC.

The V gene is TRBV5-1, the J gene TRBJ2-2; D might be TRBD1 (6 bases). Trimming stripped 3 bases from V and 1 base from J, with 10 bases between. The CDR3 has 15 amino acids. The germline CDR1 and CDR2 sequences are SGHRS and YFSETQ. The CDR3 protein is CASSSPTGNTGELFF. CDR3 DNA: TGCGCCAGCAGCTCGCCGACAGGGAACACCGGGGAGCTGTTTTTT.

This clonotype was counted between two and nine times. The rearrangement links TRBV20-1 to TRBJ2-5; 8 nucleotides align to TRBD1. After removal of 3 bases from V and 1 base from J, the junction contained 4 bases not matched to a gene. The germline CDR1 and CDR2 sequences are DFQATT and SNEGSKA (reference sequence). This CDR3 spans 14 amino acids. CDR3 sequence (DNA): TGCAGTGCTAGGAGGGACAGGCCCCAAGAGACCCAGTACTTC. This gives the protein CSARRDRPQETQYF.

This chain uses TRBV27 with TRBJ2-7; the D is unclear. V gave up 6 bases and J gave up 6 bases, with 18 bases separating them. The V gene's germline CDR1 is MNHEY and CDR2 SMNVEV (reference sequence). There are 14 residues in the CDR3. DNA for the CDR3: TGTGCCAGCAGCCGGACGGTAAAGTCGGGCGAGCAGTACTTC. Encoded protein: CASSRTVKSGEQYF.

A few counts support this clonotype. This rearrangement joins TRBV15 to TRBJ1-1, with 7 bases aligning to TRBD1. This CDR3 comprises 13 residues. J gave up 1 base and V 8 bases, and 4 bases lay outside the gene matches. The V gene's germline CDR1 is LNHNV and CDR2 YYDKDF (reference sequence). CDR3 protein: CATEGQKNTEAFF. The CDR3 coding sequence is TGTGCCACCGAGGGACAGAAGAACACTGAAGCTTTCTTT.

This clonotype was counted at least ten times. The chain links TRBV28 to TRBJ2-5; the D gene is possibly TRBD2 (6 bases). V lost 5 bases and J 3 bases, leaving 19 bases between the germline ends. This CDR3 spans 16 amino acids. Germline-derived CDR1 and CDR2 are MDHEN and SYDVKM. The CDR3 spells CASSTFNRDSKETQYF. CDR3 nucleotides: TGTGCCAGCAGTACCTTCAACCGGGACTCTAAAGAGACCCAGTACTTC.